The 11 T cell receptor beta chains reported below all come from one sample, sequenced in a study of blood T cell repertoires in COVID-19. Profiled with immunoSEQ multiplex PCR; TCRdb holds only in-frame clones, not every one. The data hold 310,000 or so clones, with about 90% observed a single time. Source material: peripheral blood. These receptors were collected from a woman between 50 and 59 years old who had recovered from COVID-19.

This sequence joins TRBV7-2 and TRBJ2-1; the D gene is possibly TRBD2 (5 bases). This CDR3 is built from 12 residues. Germline CDR1 reads SGHTA; CDR2 reads FQGNSA. V was pared by 5 bases and J by 15 bases, with 17 bases between. The CDR3 DNA is TGTGCCAGCAGCGGACGACGGGGAGCGGTGTTCTTC. Its translation: CASSGRRGAVFF.

V is TRBV12-5 and J is TRBJ2-3, with D tentatively TRBD1 (7 bases). Germline V gives CDR1 LGHNT, CDR2 FRNRAP. CDR3 length: 15 amino acids. Trimming took off 5 bases at V and 0 bases at J, with 12 bases between the two ends. CDR3 sequence: CASGLTGTSTDTQYF. CDR3 coding DNA: TGTGCTAGTGGTCTGACAGGGACTAGCACAGATACGCAGTATTTT.

The rearrangement joins TRBV6-5 to TRBJ1-1; D gene unclear. V was cut by 5 bases and J by 2 bases, with 9 bases left in between. The length of the CDR3 is 13 residues. Germline values: CDR1 MNHEY, CDR2 SVGAGI. The CDR3, as DNA: TGTGCCAGCAGTATTAGCCTAAACACTGAAGCTTTCTTT. Translated: CASSISLNTEAFF.

The V call is TRBV29-1, the J call TRBJ2-7; D is uncertain. Trimming shortened V by 5 bases and J by 2 bases, and 7 bases separated the two germline ends. The CDR3 sequence is 11 residues long. Looked up from germline, CDR1 is SQVTM and CDR2 is ANQGSEA. The CDR3 nucleotides are TGCAGCGTTTTTCAGACCTACGAGCAGTACTTC. It encodes CSVFQTYEQYF.

The rearrangement links TRBV7-9 to TRBJ1-6, with 9 bases that match TRBD1. From germline, CDR1 is SEHNR and CDR2 FQNEAQ (reference sequence). V was pared by 5 bases and J by 12 bases, with 8 bases of the junction left unmatched. The CDR3 extends over 14 amino acids. The CDR3 DNA reads TGTGCCAGCAGCCCGGACAGGGGATTTATACCCCTCCACTTT. Its translation: CASSPDRGFIPLHF.

The V gene is TRBV7-2, the J gene TRBJ2-7; D might be TRBD2 (5 bases). This CDR3 has 13 residues. V gave up 2 bases and J gave up 3 bases, with 8 bases separating them. Germline V gene data show CDR1 as SGHTA and CDR2 as FQGNSA. Here the CDR3 reads CASSLRGNYEQYF. The CDR3 bases are TGTGCCAGCAGCTTACGGGGAAACTACGAGCAGTACTTC.

This rearrangement joins TRBV18 to TRBJ2-4, with D uncertain. From germline, CDR1 is KGHSH and CDR2 LQKENI. The CDR3 has 16 residues. V lost 6 bases, J lost 2 bases, and 17 bases lay in between. CDR3 sequence reads: CASSKEVLLPKNIQYF. As DNA, the CDR3 is TGTGCCAGCTCGAAAGAGGTCCTGCTCCCCAAAAACATTCAGTACTTC.

This clone turned up a few times. The rearrangement uses TRBV7-3 and TRBJ1-2; TRBD1 is a possible D gene (5 bases). Germline V gives CDR1 SGHTA, CDR2 FQGTGA. CDR3 length: 15 amino acids. V lost 1 base and J lost 6, with 15 bases in between. Here the CDR3 reads CASSLIGGAQDGYTF. In DNA, the CDR3 is TGTGCCAGCAGCTTAATAGGCGGGGCGCAGGATGGCTACACCTTC.

This chain joins TRBV2 and TRBJ2-2; a possible D gene is TRBD1 (6 bases). Germline assignment: CDR1 SNHLY and CDR2 FYNNEI. Trimming left V 1 base short and J 7 bases short, with 22 bases between. This CDR3 is 18 amino acids long. The CDR3 is CASSEEGILGGRNGELFF. CDR3 DNA: TGTGCCAGCAGTGAAGAAGGGATACTAGGGGGTAGGAACGGGGAGCTGTTTTTT.

The rearrangement uses TRBV6-2 or TRBV6-3 and TRBJ2-7, with TRBD1 matching 8 bases. Germline CDR1 reads MNHEY; CDR2 reads SVGEGT. V was pared by 4 bases and J by 3 bases, with 5 bases of the junction left unmatched. The CDR3 is 14 amino acids. In DNA form, the CDR3 reads TGTGCCAGCAGTTGGGCGGGACAGGTCTACGAGCAGTACTTC. Protein: CASSWAGQVYEQYF.

This chain uses TRBV10-3 with TRBJ1-5, with 8 bases lining up with TRBD1. J was trimmed by 1 base and V by 10 bases; bases with no gene match: 6. This CDR3 spans 14 amino acids. CDR1 and CDR2 (germline): ENHRY, SYGVKD. CDR3 in DNA: TGTGCCACCTCGGCAGGGGGCAGCAATCAGCCCCAGCATTTT. Its protein product is CATSAGGSNQPQHF.